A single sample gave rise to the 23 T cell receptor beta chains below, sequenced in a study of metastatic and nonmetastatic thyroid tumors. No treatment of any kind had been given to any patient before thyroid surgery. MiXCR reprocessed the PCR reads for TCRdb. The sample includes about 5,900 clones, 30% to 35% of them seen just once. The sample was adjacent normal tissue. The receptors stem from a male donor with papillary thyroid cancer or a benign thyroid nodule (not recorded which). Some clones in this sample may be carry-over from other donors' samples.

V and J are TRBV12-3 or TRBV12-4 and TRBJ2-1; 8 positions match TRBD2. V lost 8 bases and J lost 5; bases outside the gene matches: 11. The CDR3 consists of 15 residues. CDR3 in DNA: TGTGCCAGCGGGGATAGCGGGAATTGGCACAATGAGCAGTTCTTC. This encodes CASGDSGNWHNEQFF.

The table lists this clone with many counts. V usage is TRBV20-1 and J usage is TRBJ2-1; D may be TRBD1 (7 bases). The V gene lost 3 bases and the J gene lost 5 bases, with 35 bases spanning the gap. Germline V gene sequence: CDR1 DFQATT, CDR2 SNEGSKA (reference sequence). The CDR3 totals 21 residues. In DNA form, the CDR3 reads TGCAGTGCTAGGGGGGGAACAGGGGAACGAGAACTCGTACGCCGAGACAATGAGCAGTTCTTC. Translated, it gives CSARGGTGERELVRRDNEQFF.

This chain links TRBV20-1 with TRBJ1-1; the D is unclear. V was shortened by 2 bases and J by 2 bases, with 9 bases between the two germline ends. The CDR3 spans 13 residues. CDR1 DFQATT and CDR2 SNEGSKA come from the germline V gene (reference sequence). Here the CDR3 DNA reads TGCAGTGCTAGAAGTCAGCCAAACACTGAAGCTTTCTTT. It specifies CSARSQPNTEAFF.

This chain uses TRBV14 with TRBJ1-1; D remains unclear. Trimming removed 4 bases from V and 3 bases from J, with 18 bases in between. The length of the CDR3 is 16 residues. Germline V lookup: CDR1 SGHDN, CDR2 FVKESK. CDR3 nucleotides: TGTGCCAGCAGCCCCTCCCAAGCGGGGTTGGACACTGAAGCTTTCTTT. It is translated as CASSPSQAGLDTEAFF. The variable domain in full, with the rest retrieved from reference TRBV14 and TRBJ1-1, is EAGVTQFPSHSVIEKGQTVTLRCDPISGHDNLYWYRRVMGKEIKFLLHFVKESKQDESGMPNNRFLAERTGGTYSTLKVQPAELEDSGVYFCASSPSQAGLDTEAFFGQGTRLTVV.

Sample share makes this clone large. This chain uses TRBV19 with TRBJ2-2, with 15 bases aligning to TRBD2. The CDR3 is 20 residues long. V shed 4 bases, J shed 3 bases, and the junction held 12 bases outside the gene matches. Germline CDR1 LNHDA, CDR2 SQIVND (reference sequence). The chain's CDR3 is CASSTEKWTSGRDHTGELFF. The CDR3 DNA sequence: TGTGCCAGTAGTACCGAAAAATGGACTAGCGGGAGGGATCACACCGGGGAGCTGTTTTTT. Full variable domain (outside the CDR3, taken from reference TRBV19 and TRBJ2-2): DGGITQSPKYLFRKEGQNVTLSCEQNLNHDAMYWYRQDPGQGLRLIYYSQIVNDFQKGDIAEGYSVSREKKESFPLTVTSAQKNPTAFYLCASSTEKWTSGRDHTGELFFGEGSRLTVL.

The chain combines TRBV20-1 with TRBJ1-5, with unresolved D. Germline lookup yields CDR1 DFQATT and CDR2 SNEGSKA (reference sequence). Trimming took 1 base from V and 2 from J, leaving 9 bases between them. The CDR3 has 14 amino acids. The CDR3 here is CSARAGQGNQPQHF. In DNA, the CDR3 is TGCAGTGCTAGAGCCGGGCAGGGCAATCAGCCCCAGCATTTT.

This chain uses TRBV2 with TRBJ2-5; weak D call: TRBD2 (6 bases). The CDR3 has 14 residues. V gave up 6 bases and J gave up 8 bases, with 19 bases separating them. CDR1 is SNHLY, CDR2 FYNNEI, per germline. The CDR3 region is CASRPGDLGYTQYF. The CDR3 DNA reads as TGTGCCAGCAGACCCGGGGACTTAGGGTATACCCAGTACTTC.

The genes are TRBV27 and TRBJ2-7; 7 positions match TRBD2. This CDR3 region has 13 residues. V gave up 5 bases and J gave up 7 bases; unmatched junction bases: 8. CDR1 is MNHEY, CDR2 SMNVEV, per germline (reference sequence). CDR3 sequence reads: CASSRGGSREQYF. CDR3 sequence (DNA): TGTGCCAGCAGTAGGGGAGGGAGCCGAGAGCAGTACTTC.

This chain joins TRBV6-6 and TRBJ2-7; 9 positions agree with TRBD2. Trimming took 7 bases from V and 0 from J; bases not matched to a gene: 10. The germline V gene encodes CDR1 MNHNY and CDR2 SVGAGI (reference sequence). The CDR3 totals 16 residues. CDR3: CASIPGLAPSSYEQYF. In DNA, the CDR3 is TGTGCCAGCATTCCCGGACTAGCGCCGAGCTCCTACGAGCAGTACTTC.

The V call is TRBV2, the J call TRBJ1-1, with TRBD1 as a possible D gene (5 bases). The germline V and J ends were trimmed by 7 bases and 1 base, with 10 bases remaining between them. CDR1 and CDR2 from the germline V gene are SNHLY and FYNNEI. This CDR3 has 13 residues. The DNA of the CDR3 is TGTGCCAGCATGCGGACACAGAACACTGAAGCTTTCTTT. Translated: CASMRTQNTEAFF.

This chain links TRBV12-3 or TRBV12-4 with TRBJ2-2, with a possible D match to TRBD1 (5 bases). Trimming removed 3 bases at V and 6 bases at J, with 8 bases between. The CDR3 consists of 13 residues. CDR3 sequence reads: CASSFKGPGELFF. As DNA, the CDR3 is TGTGCCAGCAGTTTTAAGGGGCCCGGGGAGCTGTTTTTT.

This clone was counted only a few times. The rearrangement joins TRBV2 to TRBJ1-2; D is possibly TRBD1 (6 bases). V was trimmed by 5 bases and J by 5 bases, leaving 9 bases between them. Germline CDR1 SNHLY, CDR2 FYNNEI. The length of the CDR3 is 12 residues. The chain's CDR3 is CASSNQGYGYTF. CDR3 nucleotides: TGTGCCAGCAGTAATCAGGGGTATGGCTACACCTTC. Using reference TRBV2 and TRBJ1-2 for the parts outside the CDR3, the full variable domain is EPEVTQTPSHQVTQMGQEVILRCVPISNHLYFYWYRQILGQKVEFLVSFYNNEISEKSEIFDDQFSVERPDGSNFTLKIRSTKLEDSAMYFCASSNQGYGYTFGSGTRLTVV.

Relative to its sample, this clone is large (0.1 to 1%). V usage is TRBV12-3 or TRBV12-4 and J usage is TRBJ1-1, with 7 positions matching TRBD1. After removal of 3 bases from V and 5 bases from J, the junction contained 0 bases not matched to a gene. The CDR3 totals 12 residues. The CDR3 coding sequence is TGTGCCAGCAGTTTCAGGGGGACTGAAGCTTTCTTT. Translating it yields CASSFRGTEAFF.

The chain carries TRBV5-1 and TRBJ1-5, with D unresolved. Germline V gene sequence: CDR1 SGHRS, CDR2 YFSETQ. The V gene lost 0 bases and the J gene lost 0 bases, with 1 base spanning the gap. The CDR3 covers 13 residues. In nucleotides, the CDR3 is TGCGCCAGCAGCTTGGGTAGCAATCAGCCCCAGCATTTT. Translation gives CASSLGSNQPQHF.

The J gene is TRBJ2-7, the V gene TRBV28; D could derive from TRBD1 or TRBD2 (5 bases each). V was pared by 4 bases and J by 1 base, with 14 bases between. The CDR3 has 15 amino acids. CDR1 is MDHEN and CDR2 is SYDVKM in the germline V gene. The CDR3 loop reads CASSSFMGESYEQYF. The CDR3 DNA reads TGTGCCAGCAGTTCATTTATGGGGGAATCCTACGAGCAGTACTTC.

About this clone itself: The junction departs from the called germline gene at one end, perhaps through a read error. The CDR3 sequence is CASSSDRLDLANERLFF. CDR3 DNA sequence: TGTGCCAGCAGTTCCGACAGGTTAGACCTTGCTAATGAAAGACTGTTTTTT. The chain uses TRBV6-5 and TRBJ1-4, with D possibly being TRBD1 (6 bases). The CDR3 has 17 residues. Germline CDR1 MNHEY, CDR2 SVGAGI.

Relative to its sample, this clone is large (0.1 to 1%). This CDR3 reads CASSSREAGTSPLHF. CDR3 DNA: TGCGCCAGCAGCAGCCGGGAAGCGGGGACATCACCCCTCCACTTT. This chain links TRBV5-1 with TRBJ1-6, with D possibly being TRBD1 (6 bases). The germline gives CDR1 SGHRS, CDR2 YFSETQ. The CDR3 spans 15 residues. V dropped 4 bases and J dropped 10 bases, with 18 bases sitting between them. Full variable domain (outside the CDR3, taken from reference TRBV5-1 and TRBJ1-6): KAGVTQTPRYLIKTRGQQVTLSCSPISGHRSVSWYQQTPGQGLQFLFEYFSETQRNKGNFPGRFSGRQFSNSRSEMNVSTLELGDSALYLCASSSREAGTSPLHFGNGTRLTVT.

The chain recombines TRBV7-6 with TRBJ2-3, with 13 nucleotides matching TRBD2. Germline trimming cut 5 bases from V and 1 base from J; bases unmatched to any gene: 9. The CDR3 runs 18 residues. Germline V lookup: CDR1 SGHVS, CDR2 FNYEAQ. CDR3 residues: CASSPGTSGIVGTDTQYF. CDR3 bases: TGTGCCAGCAGCCCCGGGACTAGCGGGATAGTGGGCACAGATACGCAGTATTTT.

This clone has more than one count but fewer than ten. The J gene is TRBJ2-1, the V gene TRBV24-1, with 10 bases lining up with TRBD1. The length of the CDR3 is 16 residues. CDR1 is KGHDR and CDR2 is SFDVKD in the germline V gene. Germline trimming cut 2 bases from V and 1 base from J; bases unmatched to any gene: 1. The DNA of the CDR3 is TGTGCCACCAGTGATTCGGGACAGGGGTCCTACAATGAGCAGTTCTTC. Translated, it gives CATSDSGQGSYNEQFF.

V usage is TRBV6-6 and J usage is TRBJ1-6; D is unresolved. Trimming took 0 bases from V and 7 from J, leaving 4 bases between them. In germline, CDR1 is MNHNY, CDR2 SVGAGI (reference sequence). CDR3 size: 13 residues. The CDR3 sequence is CASSYSLNSPLHF. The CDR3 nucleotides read TGTGCCAGCAGTTACTCTTTAAATTCACCCCTCCACTTT.

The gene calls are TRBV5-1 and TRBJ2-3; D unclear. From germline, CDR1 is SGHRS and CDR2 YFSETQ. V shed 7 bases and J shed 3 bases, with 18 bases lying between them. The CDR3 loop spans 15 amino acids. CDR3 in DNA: TGCGCCAGCCACCGGACCGTCGCCGAGACAGATACGCAGTATTTT. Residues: CASHRTVAETDTQYF. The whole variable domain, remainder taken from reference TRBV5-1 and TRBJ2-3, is KAGVTQTPRYLIKTRGQQVTLSCSPISGHRSVSWYQQTPGQGLQFLFEYFSETQRNKGNFPGRFSGRQFSNSRSEMNVSTLELGDSALYLCASHRTVAETDTQYFGPGTRLTVL.

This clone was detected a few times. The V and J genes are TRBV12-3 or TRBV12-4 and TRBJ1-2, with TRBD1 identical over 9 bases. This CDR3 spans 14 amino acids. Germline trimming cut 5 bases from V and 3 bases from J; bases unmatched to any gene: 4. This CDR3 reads CASSRTGVYYGYTF. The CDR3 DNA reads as TGTGCCAGCAGTCGGACAGGGGTTTACTATGGCTACACCTTC.

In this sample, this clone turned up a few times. CDR3 region: CASSQDPEGEKLFF. The CDR3 coding sequence is TGTGCCAGCAGCCAGGATCCGGAAGGGGAAAAACTGTTTTTT. The rearrangement uses TRBV6-1 and TRBJ1-4, with D unresolved. Trimming took 6 bases from V and 8 from J, leaving 16 bases between them. There are 14 residues in the CDR3. CDR1 is MNHNS and CDR2 is SASEGT in the germline V gene.